These T cell receptor beta chains were read from a single sample in a study of blood T cell repertoires in COVID-19. Clones were read by immunoSEQ multiplex PCR, and TCRdb kept only the in-frame ones, dropping some. The table lists approximately 240,000 clones, more than 65% of them singletons. The specimen was peripheral blood. The receptors shown here come from a woman in her 40s with active or convalescent COVID-19. Each CDR3 is given without its conserved first and last residue.

cdr3_aa j_call v_call
ASSPGQGARTEAF TRBJ1-1 TRBV27
ASSTAGTSIHEQF TRBJ2-1 TRBV5-1
ASSPTRQGRNYGYT TRBJ1-2 TRBV27
ASSYRGGGGANVLT TRBJ2-6 TRBV6-5
ASSIAGTGNSPLH TRBJ1-6 TRBV19
ASSLIPSGQGGNEQF TRBJ2-1 TRBV7-8
ASSPPTGVGEQY TRBJ2-7 TRBV28
ASTPGFKRGGRYEQY TRBJ2-7 TRBV19
ASSADRVDEQF TRBJ2-1 TRBV19
ASSLDQATNEKLF TRBJ1-4 TRBV5-1
ASSVARDTEAF TRBJ1-1 TRBV12-3/TRBV12-4
ASSLAGGTRETQY TRBJ2-5 TRBV5-1
ASSLRGDTEAF TRBJ1-1 TRBV5-1
ASSFNSPGQINEKLF TRBJ1-4 TRBV5-1
ASSLEGDPNYGYT TRBJ1-2 TRBV6-5
ASSDRVYNEQF TRBJ2-1 TRBV7-9
SASWGDNEKLF TRBJ1-4 TRBV20-1
ASRGRGAGEQF TRBJ2-1 TRBV19
ASRSGEGQPQH TRBJ1-5 TRBV7-9
AIRDQGFRANVLT TRBJ2-6 TRBV10-3
ASSSGAGDRAPGNTIY TRBJ1-3 TRBV28
ATSAPGRNGYT TRBJ1-2 TRBV24-1
ASSTTGGYGYT TRBJ1-2 TRBV2
ASSQEKGGITDTQY TRBJ2-3 TRBV4-1
ASSPIAGRTDTQY TRBJ2-3 TRBV7-7
ASSPRTSALGTDTQY TRBJ2-3 TRBV6-2/TRBV6-3
ASSPRTGAFGYT TRBJ1-2 TRBV28